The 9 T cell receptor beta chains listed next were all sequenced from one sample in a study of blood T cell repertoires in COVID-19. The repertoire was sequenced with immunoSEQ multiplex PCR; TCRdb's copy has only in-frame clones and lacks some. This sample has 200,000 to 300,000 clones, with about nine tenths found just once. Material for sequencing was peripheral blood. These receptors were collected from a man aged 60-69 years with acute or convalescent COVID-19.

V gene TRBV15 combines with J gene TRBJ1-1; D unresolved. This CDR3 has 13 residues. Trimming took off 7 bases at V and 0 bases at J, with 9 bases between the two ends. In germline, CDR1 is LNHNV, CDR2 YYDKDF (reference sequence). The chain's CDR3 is CATNQVLNTEAFF. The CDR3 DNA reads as TGTGCCACCAACCAGGTATTGAACACTGAAGCTTTCTTT.

The CDR3 bases are TGTGCCAGCAGCCCGCGACAGGAACATTCACCCCTCCACTTT. It yields the protein CASSPRQEHSPLHF. This chain connects TRBV11-3 to TRBJ1-6; maybe TRBD1 (6 bases). Trimming cost V 5 bases and J 8 bases, with 13 bases left between them. The CDR3 is made up of 14 amino acids. Per germline, CDR1 SGHNT and CDR2 YENEEA.

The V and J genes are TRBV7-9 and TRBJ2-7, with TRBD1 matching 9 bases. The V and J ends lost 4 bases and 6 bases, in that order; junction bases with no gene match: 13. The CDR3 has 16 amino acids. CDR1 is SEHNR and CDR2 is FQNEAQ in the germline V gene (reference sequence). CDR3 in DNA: TGTGCCAGCAGCTCCCCTCCGGGACAGGGAACGTCCGAGCAGTACTTC. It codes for CASSSPPGQGTSEQYF.

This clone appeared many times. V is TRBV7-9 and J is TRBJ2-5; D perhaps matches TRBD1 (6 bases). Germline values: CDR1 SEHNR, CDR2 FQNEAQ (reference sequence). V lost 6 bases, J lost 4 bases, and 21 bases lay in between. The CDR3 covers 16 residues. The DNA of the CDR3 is TGTGCCAGCAGTTTCTCAGGGGCTGGGATACTAGAGACCCAGTACTTC. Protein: CASSFSGAGILETQYF.

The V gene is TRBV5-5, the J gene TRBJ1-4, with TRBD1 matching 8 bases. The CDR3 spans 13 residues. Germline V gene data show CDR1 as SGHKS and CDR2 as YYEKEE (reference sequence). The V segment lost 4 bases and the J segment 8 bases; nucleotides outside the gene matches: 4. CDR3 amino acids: CASSGTGQEKLFF. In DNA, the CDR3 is TGTGCCAGCAGCGGGACAGGTCAAGAAAAACTGTTTTTT.

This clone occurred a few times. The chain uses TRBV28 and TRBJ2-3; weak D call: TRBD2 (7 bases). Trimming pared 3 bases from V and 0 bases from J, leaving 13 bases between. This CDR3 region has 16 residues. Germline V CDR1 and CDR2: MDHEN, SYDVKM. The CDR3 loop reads CASSFMRGLSTDTQYF. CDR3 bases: TGTGCCAGCAGTTTCATGCGGGGGCTTAGCACAGATACGCAGTATTTT.

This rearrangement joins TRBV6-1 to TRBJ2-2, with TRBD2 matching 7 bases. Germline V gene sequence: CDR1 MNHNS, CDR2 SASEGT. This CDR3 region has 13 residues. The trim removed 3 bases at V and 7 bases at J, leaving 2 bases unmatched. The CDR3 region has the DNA TGTGCCAGCAGTGACCGGGGGGACGGGGAGCTGTTTTTT. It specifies CASSDRGDGELFF.

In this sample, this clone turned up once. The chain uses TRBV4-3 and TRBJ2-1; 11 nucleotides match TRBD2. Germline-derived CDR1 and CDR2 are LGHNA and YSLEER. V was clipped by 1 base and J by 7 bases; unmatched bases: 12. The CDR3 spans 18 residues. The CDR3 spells CASSQGVAGGPPGNEQFF. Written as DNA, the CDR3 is TGCGCCAGCAGCCAAGGGGTAGCGGGAGGGCCGCCGGGGAATGAGCAGTTCTTC.

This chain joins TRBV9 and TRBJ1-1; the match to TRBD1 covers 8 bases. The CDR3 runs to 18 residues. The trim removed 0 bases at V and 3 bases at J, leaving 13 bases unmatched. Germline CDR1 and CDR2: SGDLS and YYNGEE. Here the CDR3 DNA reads TGTGCCAGCAGCGTAGAGCGAGCAGGGGGCGAGGGGGACACTGAAGCTTTCTTT. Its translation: CASSVERAGGEGDTEAFF.